Listed below are T cell receptor beta chains from one sample, sequenced in a study of T cells after yellow fever vaccination. In TCRdb, the 5' RACE reads were re-called with MiXCR into one record per CDR3 protein. Of 500,000 to 700,000 distinct CDR3 sequences detected, about 19% appear once; the ten largest clones hold 14%. Sequences were derived from PBMCs, sampled 15 days after the yellow fever booster vaccination. The receptor source for this set is a man aged 25-40 years who received the YFV17D yellow fever vaccine. Both conserved end residues are part of each CDR3. Each record gives: clone size, V gene, J gene, CDR3 protein. Rows may omit the clone size; those that give it use once, few, many or a size class.

NA,TRBV11-2,TRBJ2-5,CASSLVQNQETQYF
few,TRBV7-2,TRBJ2-5,CASSPWTGGAIGGTQYF
NA,TRBV29-1,TRBJ2-7,CSVGQARGEQYF
few,TRBV24-1,TRBJ1-5,CATSGGGSQPQHF
NA,TRBV7-9,TRBJ1-2,CASSLARGGPDYGYTF
NA,TRBV3-1,TRBJ2-7,CASSHSRTVLYEQYF
NA,TRBV6-2/TRBV6-3,TRBJ2-1,CASRGGDTPYNEQFF
few,TRBV5-1,TRBJ2-4,CASSLEPTNDKNIQYF
NA,TRBV7-2,TRBJ2-7,CASGDSGRFYEQYF
few,TRBV5-1,TRBJ1-6,CASSLLGTSDSPLHF
NA,TRBV20-1,TRBJ2-7,CSARDRTSGSISSYEQYF
NA,TRBV5-6,TRBJ1-5,CASSLLFGGDSNQPQHF
NA,TRBV11-2,TRBJ2-1,CASKLLAGIYNEQFF
NA,TRBV12-3/TRBV12-4,TRBJ2-1,CASGRGTSVYNEQFF
NA,TRBV6-2/TRBV6-3,TRBJ2-5,CASSIGRTQYF
few,TRBV5-4,TRBJ2-1,CASSLEGQGAREQFF
few,TRBV27,TRBJ2-4,CASSFGNGAKNIQYF
many,TRBV5-1,TRBJ2-5,CASSMGQQETQYF
NA,TRBV2,TRBJ1-3,CASSEFETSGNTIYF
NA,TRBV7-2,TRBJ2-7,CASSLGAGVPYEQYF
NA,TRBV7-8,TRBJ2-3,CASSLVLGSVAVTDTQYF
NA,TRBV15,TRBJ2-3,CATSRASTDTQYF
NA,TRBV6-2/TRBV6-3,TRBJ2-4,CASSYPRVNIQYF
NA,TRBV29-1,TRBJ2-7,CSVAHRDHGDRGEQYF
few,TRBV20-1,TRBJ2-7,CSARRAGTREQYF
few,TRBV15,TRBJ1-3,CATSRSDRGFNTIYF
few,TRBV7-9,TRBJ2-5,CASSPSGSSTETQYF
NA,TRBV5-1,TRBJ2-5,CASSLEAGIRETQYF
NA,TRBV19,TRBJ2-4,CASSNQRELNIQYF
few,TRBV4-3,TRBJ2-7,CASSQGTVYLREQYF
few,TRBV12-3/TRBV12-4,TRBJ2-1,CASSLGQGISNEQFF
few,TRBV5-6,TRBJ1-2,CASSLGFSGGYTF
once,TRBV4-3,TRBJ2-7,CASSRGAFGGEQYF